The TCR beta chain under discussion was sequenced for a study of blood T cell repertoires in COVID-19. Background on the study: Acute and convalescent COVID-19 specimens originated in the United States, Italy and Spain. T cells, B-cell-depleted T cells, or PBMCs provided the cDNA or gDNA that served as material.

Original analysis: Quantification of nucleated cells was approximated via reference gene primer amplification. Sequenced by immunoSEQ multiplex PCR; TCRdb stores in-frame clones only, minus some. The V and J calls and clone size come from that table; D and trimming were worked out from the DNA. The table has some 270,000 clones, about nine tenths seen once. Germline V gene sequence: CDR1 LGHDT, CDR2 YNNKEL (reference sequence). The CDR3 contains 17 residues. After removal of 0 bases from V and 0 bases from J, the junction contained 5 bases not matched to a gene. V usage is TRBV3-1 (or the pseudogene TRBV3-2) and J usage is TRBJ1-3; TRBD1 matches 7 bases. The sequence derives from a man in his forties with active or convalescent COVID-19. What was sequenced was peripheral blood. In DNA form, the CDR3 reads TGTGCCAGCAGCCAAGAACGGACAGGACCCTCTGGAAACACCATATATTTT. Amino acid sequence: CASSQERTGPSGNTIYF.